This T cell receptor beta chain came from a study of Ad26.COV2.S vaccination and SARS-CoV-2 variants. About the research overall: The study gave Ad26.COV2.S intramuscularly, once or twice 56 days apart.

In the case of this clone: The antigen is unknown.

Overall study findings and caveats: Vaccinees and placebo recipients showed similar non-spike TCR breadth.

The assay was immunoSEQ multiplex PCR, and TCRdb's table has in-frame clones only and misses some. The profile shows more than 300,000 clones, over 80% of them singletons. Described treatment: around 19 received Ad26.COV2.S at low or high dose, single or two shots; several received placebo; per-sample allocation not given. Following the first vaccine or placebo injection, samples were taken on day 63. The administered vaccine (an Ad26 vector) expressed Wuhan-strain SARS-CoV-2 spike. This sequence was found in a person between 18 and 60 years old who received the Ad26.COV2.S COVID-19 vaccine or a placebo. The specimen was peripheral blood, collected in a trial of Ad26.COV2.S vaccine versus placebo.

In DNA, the CDR3 is TGTGCCAGCAGTGACAGACAGGGATCTAGCCCCTATGGCTACACCTTC. This sequence encodes CASSDRQGSSPYGYTF. The chain is built from TRBV6-1 and TRBJ1-2; 7 nucleotides align to TRBD1. From germline, CDR1 is MNHNS and CDR2 SASEGT. CDR3 length: 16 amino acids. V was pared by 3 bases and J by 4 bases, with 11 bases of the junction left unmatched.